This T cell receptor (beta chain) was identified during a study of T cells after yellow fever vaccination. This clonotype turned up a few times. Its antigen is not known. V lost 2 bases to trimming and J lost 4 bases, with 9 bases between them. Germline V gives CDR1 MNHEY, CDR2 SVGAGI. CDR3 length equals 14 residues. Study findings and constraints: Post-booster repertoires contained most primary-vaccination clones again (roughly 96% CD4, over 70% CD8). Overlap between CD4 and CD8 compartments was detected for a small share of clonotypes. The secondary response peaked faster, at day 5 versus 15, but was weaker.

TCRdb processed the 5' RACE reads anew with MiXCR; each CDR3 protein has one entry. The sample shows approximately 74,000 distinct CDR3 sequences, around 7% of them seen only once. V and J are TRBV6-5 and TRBJ1-3; D possibly corresponds to TRBD1 (6 bases). This TCR came from a man between 18 and 29 years old who received the YFV17D yellow fever vaccine. The source material was CD8+ T cells sorted from PBMCs, sampled 5 days after the first yellow fever vaccination. The DNA of the CDR3 is TGTGCCAGCAGTTACCAGGGGTCGGGAAACACCATATATTTT. Amino acids: CASSYQGSGNTIYF.